Sequencing of this TCR beta chain was carried out in a study of OX40 agonist ivuxolimab in advanced cancers. Assay used: immunoSEQ multiplex PCR; TCRdb lists only in-frame clones, some missing. The table includes approximately 79,000 clones, around nine tenths detected once. The TCR originated in an adult with an advanced solid tumor such as melanoma, head and neck, liver or kidney cancer. Here the sequenced sample was CD4+ or CD8+ T cells sorted from blood, taken in a trial of the OX40 agonist ivuxolimab.

Here the CDR3 reads CASSNRDRDGYTF. The CDR3 DNA reads TGTGCCAGCAGCAACCGGGACAGGGATGGCTACACCTTC. V and J are TRBV7-3 and TRBJ1-2; 9 bases are a match to TRBD1. Germline V CDR1 and CDR2: SGHTA, FQGTGA. Unmatched junction bases numbered 4, after V lost 5 bases and J lost 6 bases. The length of the CDR3 is 13 residues.